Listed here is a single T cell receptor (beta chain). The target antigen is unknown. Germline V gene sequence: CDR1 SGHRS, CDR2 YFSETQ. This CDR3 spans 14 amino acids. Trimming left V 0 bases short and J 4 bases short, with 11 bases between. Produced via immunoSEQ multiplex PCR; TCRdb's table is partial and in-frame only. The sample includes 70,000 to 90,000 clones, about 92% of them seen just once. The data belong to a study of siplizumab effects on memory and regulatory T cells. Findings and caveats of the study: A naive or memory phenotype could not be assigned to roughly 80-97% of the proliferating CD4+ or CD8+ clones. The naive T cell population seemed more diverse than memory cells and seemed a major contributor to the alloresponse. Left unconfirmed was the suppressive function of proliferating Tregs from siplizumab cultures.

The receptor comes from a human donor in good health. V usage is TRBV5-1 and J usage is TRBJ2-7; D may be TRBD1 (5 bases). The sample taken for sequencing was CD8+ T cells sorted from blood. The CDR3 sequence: CASSLAAGSYEQYF. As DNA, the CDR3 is TGCGCCAGCAGCTTGGCGGCAGGGTCTTACGAGCAGTACTTC.